Listed below are T cell receptor beta chains from one sample, sequenced in a study of cytomegalovirus exposure and HLA in healthy donors. Some clones are missing from TCRdb's copy, which holds only in-frame ones; the method was immunoSEQ multiplex PCR. The data show some 180,000 clones, about 81% seen once. Sequenced material: PBMCs. The receptor source for this set is a middle-aged man in good health and CMV-seronegative. Both conserved end residues are part of each CDR3. D genes are given only for firm matches. For some rows the clone size is stated as once, few or many, or as a class when expanded; others skip it.

clone_size: once
d_call: TRBD2
v_call: TRBV7-3
j_call: TRBJ2-5
cdr3_nt: TGTGCCAGCAGCTTCATGGCGGCGGGAGTAGAGACCCAGTACTTC
cdr3_aa: CASSFMAAGVETQYF

clone_size: -
d_call: TRBD1
v_call: TRBV27
j_call: TRBJ2-3
cdr3_nt: TGTGCCAGCAGGGACCCGGACAGGGGGCCTGACACAGATACGCAGTATTTT
cdr3_aa: CASRDPDRGPDTDTQYF

clone_size: -
d_call: -
v_call: TRBV19
j_call: TRBJ2-1
cdr3_nt: TGTGCCAGTACTTCCGGGAGACGCTACAATGAGCAGTTCTTC
cdr3_aa: CASTSGRRYNEQFF

clone_size: -
d_call: TRBD2
v_call: TRBV5-6
j_call: TRBJ2-2
cdr3_nt: TGTGCCAGCAGCTTATTCGGGGGGTCTACCGGGGAGCTGTTTTTT
cdr3_aa: CASSLFGGSTGELFF

clone_size: -
d_call: TRBD1
v_call: TRBV2
j_call: TRBJ1-5
cdr3_nt: TGTGCCAGCAGTGGGACAGGGGGACAGCCCCAGCATTTT
cdr3_aa: CASSGTGGQPQHF

clone_size: -
d_call: -
v_call: TRBV29-1
j_call: TRBJ2-7
cdr3_nt: TGCAGCGTTCATCGGGGGGCTTCCTACGAGCAGTACTTC
cdr3_aa: CSVHRGASYEQYF

clone_size: -
d_call: -
v_call: TRBV7-2
j_call: TRBJ2-5
cdr3_nt: TGTGCCAGCAGCGTAATGGGGGACTTCCAAGAGACCCAGTACTTC
cdr3_aa: CASSVMGDFQETQYF

clone_size: -
d_call: -
v_call: TRBV7-8
j_call: TRBJ1-1
cdr3_nt: TGTGCCAGCAGCAGATCAGGGGCCACTGAAGCTTTCTTT
cdr3_aa: CASSRSGATEAFF

clone_size: -
d_call: -
v_call: TRBV5-1
j_call: TRBJ1-1
cdr3_nt: TGCGCCAGCAGCTTGGATGGGGGGATGAACACTGAAGCTTTCTTT
cdr3_aa: CASSLDGGMNTEAFF

clone_size: once
d_call: -
v_call: TRBV29-1
j_call: TRBJ1-1
cdr3_nt: TGCAGCGTTTGGGCAGACACTGAAGCTTTCTTT
cdr3_aa: CSVWADTEAFF

clone_size: -
d_call: -
v_call: TRBV30
j_call: TRBJ1-2
cdr3_nt: TGTGCCTGGAGTCTATACTATGGCTACACCTTC
cdr3_aa: CAWSLYYGYTF

clone_size: once
d_call: -
v_call: TRBV2
j_call: TRBJ1-1
cdr3_nt: TGTGCCAGCGAGCAGGAGGGGAGGGGCACTGAAGCTTTCTTT
cdr3_aa: CASEQEGRGTEAFF

clone_size: -
d_call: -
v_call: TRBV27
j_call: TRBJ1-2
cdr3_nt: TGTGCCAGCATTTCCTTTTTTGGCTACACCTTC
cdr3_aa: CASISFFGYTF

clone_size: -
d_call: -
v_call: TRBV5-5
j_call: TRBJ2-7
cdr3_nt: TGTGCCAGCAGCTTCCCCTGGGACACAAACACTTACGAGCAGTACTTC
cdr3_aa: CASSFPWDTNTYEQYF

clone_size: -
d_call: -
v_call: TRBV30
j_call: TRBJ2-2
cdr3_nt: TGTGCCTGGAGTGTAACAGACAGGACGAGGGAGCTGTTTTTT
cdr3_aa: CAWSVTDRTRELFF

clone_size: -
d_call: -
v_call: TRBV19
j_call: TRBJ1-5
cdr3_nt: TGTGCCAGTAAGGCGTGGACAGTCAATCAGCCCCAGCATTTT
cdr3_aa: CASKAWTVNQPQHF

clone_size: -
d_call: -
v_call: TRBV30
j_call: TRBJ1-3
cdr3_nt: TGTGCCTGGAAGGACAGTGATTTCTCTGGAAACACCATATATTTT
cdr3_aa: CAWKDSDFSGNTIYF

clone_size: -
d_call: -
v_call: TRBV30
j_call: TRBJ1-5
cdr3_nt: TGTGCCTGGAGTGGGCAGGGCCGAATTCAGCCCCAGCATTTT
cdr3_aa: CAWSGQGRIQPQHF

clone_size: -
d_call: -
v_call: TRBV18
j_call: TRBJ1-4
cdr3_nt: TGTGCCAGCTCACCAGGCACAGGGAATGAAAAACTGTTTTTT
cdr3_aa: CASSPGTGNEKLFF

clone_size: -
d_call: -
v_call: TRBV28
j_call: TRBJ2-7
cdr3_nt: TGTGCCAGCAGTCGCCCAAGGGGAAACTCCTACGAGCAGTACTTC
cdr3_aa: CASSRPRGNSYEQYF

clone_size: -
d_call: TRBD2
v_call: TRBV30
j_call: TRBJ2-5
cdr3_nt: TGTGCCTGGAATCGGCGGGCTAGCGGGGGGGCCGAGAAGACCCAGTACTTC
cdr3_aa: CAWNRRASGGAEKTQYF

clone_size: -
d_call: TRBD1
v_call: TRBV5-6
j_call: TRBJ1-4
cdr3_nt: TGTGCCAGCAGCCGCTTACAGGGGCTTCTTCGAGGGGGTGAAAAACTGTTTTTT
cdr3_aa: CASSRLQGLLRGGEKLFF

clone_size: -
d_call: TRBD2
v_call: TRBV7-6
j_call: TRBJ2-5
cdr3_nt: TGTGCCAGCAGCTTTGTGACTAGCGGGACAGCAGCGACCCAGTACTTC
cdr3_aa: CASSFVTSGTAATQYF

clone_size: -
d_call: -
v_call: TRBV15
j_call: TRBJ2-5
cdr3_nt: TGTGCCACCAGCAGAGATCAGGCCCAAGAGACCCAGTACTTC
cdr3_aa: CATSRDQAQETQYF

clone_size: once
d_call: -
v_call: TRBV28
j_call: TRBJ1-5
cdr3_nt: TGTGCCAGCGGAGGGTTAAGCAATCAGCCCCAGCATTTT
cdr3_aa: CASGGLSNQPQHF

clone_size: -
d_call: TRBD2
v_call: TRBV7-8
j_call: TRBJ2-3
cdr3_nt: TGTGCCAGCAGCTTAGAATTTGTTCCAGCGGGAGGTGAGGGGGACACAGATACGCAGTATTTT
cdr3_aa: CASSLEFVPAGGEGDTDTQYF

clone_size: -
d_call: -
v_call: TRBV25-1
j_call: TRBJ2-3
cdr3_nt: TGTGCCAGCAGTGACTTGCGGGGAGCCACAGATACGCAGTATTTT
cdr3_aa: CASSDLRGATDTQYF

clone_size: -
d_call: TRBD1
v_call: TRBV28
j_call: TRBJ1-2
cdr3_nt: TGTGCCAGCAGCCTCCCCGGGACAGGGGGCGGCGGGGGCTACACCTTC
cdr3_aa: CASSLPGTGGGGGYTF

clone_size: once
d_call: -
v_call: TRBV7-2
j_call: TRBJ1-1
cdr3_nt: TGTGCCACCAAAAGTCAGATAAACACTGAAGCTTTCTTT
cdr3_aa: CATKSQINTEAFF

clone_size: -
d_call: TRBD1
v_call: TRBV7-3
j_call: TRBJ1-2
cdr3_nt: TGTGCCAGCAGCTCCCTTAGGACAGGGGGCTGGGGCTACACCTTC
cdr3_aa: CASSSLRTGGWGYTF

clone_size: -
d_call: TRBD1
v_call: TRBV5-6
j_call: TRBJ2-7
cdr3_nt: TGTGCCAGCAGCTTAGGGAGACAGGGGGGCAACGAGCAGTACTTC
cdr3_aa: CASSLGRQGGNEQYF

clone_size: -
d_call: -
v_call: TRBV19
j_call: TRBJ1-1
cdr3_nt: TGTGCCAGTAGTATCTGGCCTAACACTGAAGCTTTCTTT
cdr3_aa: CASSIWPNTEAFF

clone_size: -
d_call: -
v_call: TRBV7-2
j_call: TRBJ1-3
cdr3_nt: TGTGCCAGCAGCTTAGACTCTTTCGGAAACACCATATATTTT
cdr3_aa: CASSLDSFGNTIYF

clone_size: -
d_call: -
v_call: TRBV7-9
j_call: TRBJ1-4
cdr3_nt: TGTGCCAGCAGCTTAGGCCGGACACGGAATGAAAAACTGTTTTTT
cdr3_aa: CASSLGRTRNEKLFF

clone_size: -
d_call: -
v_call: TRBV5-1
j_call: TRBJ2-7
cdr3_nt: TGCGCCAGCAGCCCCCAGTCGGGGTCCTACGAGCAGTACTTC
cdr3_aa: CASSPQSGSYEQYF

clone_size: -
d_call: -
v_call: TRBV4-2
j_call: TRBJ1-5
cdr3_nt: TGTGCCAGCAGCCAAGAGATGCGGGTTGATCAGCCCCAGCATTTT
cdr3_aa: CASSQEMRVDQPQHF

clone_size: -
d_call: -
v_call: TRBV11-3
j_call: TRBJ1-3
cdr3_nt: TGTGCCAGCAGCCGACATCCTTCTGGAAACACCATATATTTT
cdr3_aa: CASSRHPSGNTIYF

clone_size: -
d_call: -
v_call: TRBV4-3
j_call: TRBJ2-3
cdr3_nt: TGCGCCAGCAGCCAAGACGCACGGGGCGGGTGGCGGGACTCGAGAGATACGCAGTATTTT
cdr3_aa: CASSQDARGGWRDSRDTQYF

clone_size: -
d_call: -
v_call: TRBV28
j_call: TRBJ2-7
cdr3_nt: TGTGCCAGCAGTCCCAGGTTACACGAGCAGTACTTC
cdr3_aa: CASSPRLHEQYF

clone_size: once
d_call: TRBD2
v_call: TRBV28
j_call: TRBJ2-7
cdr3_nt: TGTGCCAGCAGTTTCGGGACGGTCGGGAGGGACGAGCAGTACTTC
cdr3_aa: CASSFGTVGRDEQYF

clone_size: -
d_call: -
v_call: TRBV6-6
j_call: TRBJ1-1
cdr3_nt: TGTGCCAGCAGTTACTTTGTACAGGGTGGAGCTTTCTTT
cdr3_aa: CASSYFVQGGAFF

clone_size: -
d_call: TRBD1
v_call: TRBV5-1
j_call: TRBJ1-6
cdr3_nt: TGCGCCAGCAGCTTGGTTCAGGGGGGCTCCTATAATTCACCCCTCCACTTT
cdr3_aa: CASSLVQGGSYNSPLHF

clone_size: -
d_call: -
v_call: TRBV9
j_call: TRBJ2-2
cdr3_nt: TGTGCCAGCAGCGTAGTCCCTGCAGGTAGCGGAAACACCGGGGAGCTGTTTTTT
cdr3_aa: CASSVVPAGSGNTGELFF

clone_size: once
d_call: TRBD2
v_call: TRBV27
j_call: TRBJ2-5
cdr3_nt: TGTGCCAGCAGTCCTAGTTTAGCGGGAGTCCGCGGGGAGACCCAGTACTTC
cdr3_aa: CASSPSLAGVRGETQYF

clone_size: once
d_call: -
v_call: TRBV30
j_call: TRBJ1-1
cdr3_nt: TGTGCCTGGTTCGATTACGGGGACACTGAAGCTTTCTTT
cdr3_aa: CAWFDYGDTEAFF

clone_size: -
d_call: -
v_call: TRBV7-9
j_call: TRBJ1-1
cdr3_nt: TGTGCCAGCAGCTTAGACAGCAGGGTCACTGAAGCTTTCTTT
cdr3_aa: CASSLDSRVTEAFF

clone_size: -
d_call: TRBD1
v_call: TRBV30
j_call: TRBJ2-7
cdr3_nt: TGTGCCTGGGTCCTAACCGGGACAGGGGCCTACGAGCAGTACTTC
cdr3_aa: CAWVLTGTGAYEQYF

clone_size: -
d_call: TRBD1
v_call: TRBV30
j_call: TRBJ1-2
cdr3_nt: TGTGCCTGGAGTGTGAGCAGGGGGTTAGGGGGCGGCTATGGCTACACCTTC
cdr3_aa: CAWSVSRGLGGGYGYTF

clone_size: -
d_call: -
v_call: TRBV29-1
j_call: TRBJ2-3
cdr3_nt: TGCAGCGTTGATCGGGGTGGCACAGATACGCAGTATTTT
cdr3_aa: CSVDRGGTDTQYF

clone_size: -
d_call: -
v_call: TRBV5-1
j_call: TRBJ1-3
cdr3_nt: TGCGCCAGCAGCTTGGAGGGGTACGGAAACACCATATATTTT
cdr3_aa: CASSLEGYGNTIYF

clone_size: -
d_call: TRBD2
v_call: TRBV30
j_call: TRBJ2-2
cdr3_nt: TGTGCCTGGGCTAGCGGGGGGATGAACACCGGGGAGCTGTTTTTT
cdr3_aa: CAWASGGMNTGELFF

clone_size: -
d_call: TRBD2
v_call: TRBV9
j_call: TRBJ2-1
cdr3_nt: TGTGCCAGCAGCCCGACTAGCGGGAGCAATCGCAATGAGCAGTTCTTC
cdr3_aa: CASSPTSGSNRNEQFF

clone_size: few
d_call: TRBD1
v_call: TRBV12-5
j_call: TRBJ2-3
cdr3_nt: TGTGCTAGTGGTCCGGGACAGGCAACAGATACGCAGTATTTT
cdr3_aa: CASGPGQATDTQYF

clone_size: -
d_call: -
v_call: TRBV2
j_call: TRBJ2-5
cdr3_nt: TGTGCCAGCCGACTCAGTGACGAGACCCAGTACTTC
cdr3_aa: CASRLSDETQYF

clone_size: -
d_call: TRBD1
v_call: TRBV6-5
j_call: TRBJ2-3
cdr3_nt: TGTGCCAGCAGTTACCGACAGGGACATACCGATACGCAGTATTTT
cdr3_aa: CASSYRQGHTDTQYF

clone_size: -
d_call: -
v_call: TRBV10-1
j_call: TRBJ1-1
cdr3_nt: TGCGCCAGCAGGCAGCCTTTATATCCCAGTAGGGTGACAGTGAACACTGAAGCTTTCTTT
cdr3_aa: CASRQPLYPSRVTVNTEAFF

clone_size: -
d_call: -
v_call: TRBV7-2
j_call: TRBJ1-2
cdr3_nt: TGTGCCAGCAGCACTTCGATTGGGGGGACCTATGGCTACACCTTC
cdr3_aa: CASSTSIGGTYGYTF

clone_size: few
d_call: -
v_call: TRBV21-1
j_call: TRBJ2-7
cdr3_nt: TGTGCCAGCAGCTACAGGACCATATACTACGAGCAGTACTTC
cdr3_aa: CASSYRTIYYEQYF

clone_size: -
d_call: TRBD1
v_call: TRBV19
j_call: TRBJ2-7
cdr3_nt: TGTGCCAGTAGTAACCCCGGGACAGGGGTAGATGACGAGCAGTACTTC
cdr3_aa: CASSNPGTGVDDEQYF

clone_size: -
d_call: -
v_call: TRBV9
j_call: TRBJ2-2
cdr3_nt: TGTGCCAGCAGCGGGGAGCCGGGACGGCGGGGCACCGGGGAGCTGTTTTTT
cdr3_aa: CASSGEPGRRGTGELFF